Listed below are T cell receptor beta chains from one sample, sequenced in a study of blood T cell repertoires in COVID-19. Profiling relied on immunoSEQ multiplex PCR, and the TCRdb table lists in-frame clones only, not all of them. Of 440,000 or so clones detected, about nine tenths appear once; the ten largest clones hold around 1.5%. Input material: peripheral blood. These receptors all stem from a woman aged 40 to 49 with COVID-19, enrolled during active disease. The CDR3 runs from the conserved cysteine through the conserved F or W. A D gene is named only where the DNA matches it firmly. Size tells how often a clone was seen (once, few, many) or the class of an expanded clone, and some rows leave it out.

NA,TRBJ2-7,NA,TRBV7-2,TGTGCCAGCGGGAGGTATGACGAGCAGTACTTC,CASGRYDEQYF
NA,TRBJ1-2,NA,TRBV14,TGTGCCAGCAGCTGGGACTTCAACTATGGCTACACCTTC,CASSWDFNYGYTF
NA,TRBJ1-2,NA,TRBV4-3,TGCGCCAGCAGCCAAGATTCACAACAGCTCTACACCTTC,CASSQDSQQLYTF
NA,TRBJ1-1,NA,TRBV7-9,TGTGCCAGCAGCTTAGGGTTACGGACTGAAGCTTTCTTT,CASSLGLRTEAFF
TRBD1,TRBJ2-7,NA,TRBV6-5,TGTGCCAGCAGTTACTCCTTGGGGACAGGGGAGTACGAGCAGTACTTC,CASSYSLGTGEYEQYF
NA,TRBJ2-5,NA,TRBV19,TGTGCCAGCAATCCCCAGGGGAAGAAGACCCAGTACTTC,CASNPQGKKTQYF
NA,TRBJ2-6,NA,TRBV5-4,TGTGCCAGCAGCTTGAGAGTGGGGGCGTCTGGGGCCAACGTCCTGACTTTC,CASSLRVGASGANVLTF
TRBD2,TRBJ2-7,NA,TRBV11-3,TGTGCCAGCAGCTTAGAAGGGACTAGCGGGAGAATTGACTACGAGCAGTACTTC,CASSLEGTSGRIDYEQYF
TRBD1,TRBJ2-5,NA,TRBV5-5,TGTGCCAGCAGCTTGCACAGGGGGTTTTTTGAGACCCAGTACTTC,CASSLHRGFFETQYF
NA,TRBJ2-5,NA,TRBV25-1,TGTGCCAGCAGTGATTCTGTGACCCTAGGTCAAGAGACCCAGTACTTC,CASSDSVTLGQETQYF
NA,TRBJ2-5,NA,TRBV3-1/TRBV3-2,TGTGCCAGCAGCCAAGATCTGGAGACCCAGTACTTC,CASSQDLETQYF
NA,TRBJ2-5,NA,TRBV27,TGTGCCAGCAGTTCCGGGGAGGGGGCGGGGGGAGAGACCCAGTACTTC,CASSSGEGAGGETQYF
NA,TRBJ1-1,NA,TRBV10-3,TGTGCCATCAGGTCATTAGGGACATTGAACACTGAAGCTTTCTTT,CAIRSLGTLNTEAFF
TRBD2,TRBJ2-2,NA,TRBV27,TGTGCCAGCAGTTTACTGGGACTAGCGGGAGATGACGGGGAGCTGTTTTTT,CASSLLGLAGDDGELFF
TRBD2,TRBJ2-7,NA,TRBV4-2,TGTGCCAGCAGCCTAACTAAAGGACTAGCGGGCGCCTACGAGCAGTACTTC,CASSLTKGLAGAYEQYF
NA,TRBJ2-3,NA,TRBV11-2,TGTGCCAGCAGCTCACAGGGTAGCACAGATACGCAGTATTTT,CASSSQGSTDTQYF
NA,TRBJ1-6,NA,TRBV5-6,TGTGCCAGCAGCTTGAGGGGGATTAATTCACCCCTCCACTTT,CASSLRGINSPLHF
TRBD1,TRBJ1-2,NA,TRBV27,TGTGCCACCTCCGCGGGACAGGGGTTATATGGCTACACCTTC,CATSAGQGLYGYTF
NA,TRBJ1-2,NA,TRBV5-1,TGCGCCAGCAGCTTGAATTATAACTATGGCTACACCTTC,CASSLNYNYGYTF
NA,TRBJ2-5,NA,TRBV7-2,TGTGCCAGCAGCTTAGTAGCGTCCGAGACCCAGTACTTC,CASSLVASETQYF
NA,TRBJ2-1,NA,TRBV6-2/TRBV6-3,TGTGCCAGCAGTTACTCCGCAAGAGGGCTGAACAATGAGCAGTTCTTC,CASSYSARGLNNEQFF
TRBD1,TRBJ1-4,NA,TRBV7-2,TGTGCCAGCAGCTTAGACAGGGGCAGGCTGCGGGAAAAACTGTTTTTT,CASSLDRGRLREKLFF
NA,TRBJ1-5,NA,TRBV19,TGTGCCAGTAGTATAGCTCTCGGGTCCCCGGAGCCCCAGCATTTT,CASSIALGSPEPQHF
TRBD2,TRBJ2-3,NA,TRBV7-2,TGTGCCAGCAGCTCAAGGGCGGGGGGCGTCACAGATACGCAGTATTTT,CASSSRAGGVTDTQYF
TRBD2,TRBJ2-5,NA,TRBV28,TGTGCCAGCAGTTTAGGGCTAGCGGGCCCGAGGGGGGAGACCCAGTACTTC,CASSLGLAGPRGETQYF
NA,TRBJ2-5,once,TRBV29-1,TGCAGCGCCCAGGTGGGAGAGACCCAGTACTTC,CSAQVGETQYF
NA,TRBJ1-1,few,TRBV6-5,TGTGCCAGCACCATAACAAGTGGCCAGGCTGAAGCTTTCTTT,CASTITSGQAEAFF